This T cell receptor beta chain was observed in a study of graft-versus-host responses after intestinal transplantation. Assay: immunoSEQ multiplex PCR; the TCRdb copy retains only in-frame clones and omits some. The data contain about 110,000 clones, roughly 89% of them singletons. Note on this clone: The antigen is not known.

The input for sequencing was unstimulated CD4+ T cells sorted from spleen or lymph node cells, taken before transplant. This TCR derives from a human donor who was the organ donor for an intestinal transplant.

The chain's CDR3 is CASTTYGQLEKLFF. As DNA, the CDR3 is TGTGCCAGCACCACCTACGGACAACTTGAAAAACTGTTTTTT. J is TRBJ1-4 and V is TRBV6-5, with D possibly being TRBD1 (5 bases). CDR1 is MNHEY, CDR2 SVGAGI, per germline. This CDR3 is built from 14 residues. V was cut by 7 bases and J by 7 bases, with 16 bases left in between.